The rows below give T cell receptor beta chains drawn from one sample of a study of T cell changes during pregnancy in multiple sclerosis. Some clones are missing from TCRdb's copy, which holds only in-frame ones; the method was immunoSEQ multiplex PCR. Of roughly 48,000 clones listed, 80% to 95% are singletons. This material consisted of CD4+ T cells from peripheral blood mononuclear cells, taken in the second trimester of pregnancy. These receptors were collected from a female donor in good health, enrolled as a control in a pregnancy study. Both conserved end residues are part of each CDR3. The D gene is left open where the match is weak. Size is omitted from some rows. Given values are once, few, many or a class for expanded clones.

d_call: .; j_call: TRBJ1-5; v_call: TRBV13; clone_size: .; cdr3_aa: CASSLGRSGGNQPQHF; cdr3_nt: TGTGCCAGCAGCTTAGGGAGGTCCGGAGGCAATCAGCCCCAGCATTTT
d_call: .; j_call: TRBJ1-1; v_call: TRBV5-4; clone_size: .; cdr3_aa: CASSLAHLNTEAFF; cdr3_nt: TGTGCCAGCAGCTTGGCACACCTGAACACTGAAGCTTTCTTT
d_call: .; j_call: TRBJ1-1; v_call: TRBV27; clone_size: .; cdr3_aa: CASNGARGEITEAFF; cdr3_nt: TGTGCCAGCAACGGGGCCAGGGGTGAGATCACTGAAGCTTTCTTT
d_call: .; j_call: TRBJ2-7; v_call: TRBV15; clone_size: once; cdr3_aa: CATSRQIGGASDEQYF; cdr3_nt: TGTGCCACCAGCAGGCAGATTGGGGGGGCGTCGGACGAGCAGTACTTC
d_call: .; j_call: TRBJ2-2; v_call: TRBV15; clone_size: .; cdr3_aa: CATSTPNTGELFF; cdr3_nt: TGTGCCACCAGCACCCCAAACACCGGGGAGCTGTTTTTT
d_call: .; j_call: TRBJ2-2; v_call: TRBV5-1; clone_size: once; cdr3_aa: CASSLETAANTGELFF; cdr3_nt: TGCGCCAGCAGCTTGGAGACAGCCGCGAACACCGGGGAGCTGTTTTTT
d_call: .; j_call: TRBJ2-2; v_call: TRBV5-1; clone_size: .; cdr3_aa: CASNRMNTGELFF; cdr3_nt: TGCGCCAGCAACAGGATGAACACCGGGGAGCTGTTTTTT
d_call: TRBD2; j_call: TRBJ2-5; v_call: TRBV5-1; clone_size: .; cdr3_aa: CASSLAPASGVLETQYF; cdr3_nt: TGCGCCAGCAGCTTGGCCCCGGCTAGCGGGGTTTTGGAGACCCAGTACTTC
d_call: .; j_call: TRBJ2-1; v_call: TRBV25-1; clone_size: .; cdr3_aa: CASSEQGTYPPRYNEQFF; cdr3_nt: TGTGCCAGCAGTGAACAGGGTACCTACCCTCCTCGCTACAATGAGCAGTTCTTC
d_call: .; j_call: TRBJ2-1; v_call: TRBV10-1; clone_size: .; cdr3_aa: CASGGQMDGEQFF; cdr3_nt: TGCGCCAGCGGGGGCCAGATGGACGGTGAGCAGTTCTTC
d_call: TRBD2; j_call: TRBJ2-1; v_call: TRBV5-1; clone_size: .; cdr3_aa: CASSLVAGVGNEQFF; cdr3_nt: TGCGCCAGCAGCTTGGTAGCGGGAGTGGGAAATGAGCAGTTCTTC
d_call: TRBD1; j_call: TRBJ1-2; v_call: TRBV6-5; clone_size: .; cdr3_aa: CASSTDMGQGEGYTF; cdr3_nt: TGTGCCAGCAGTACCGACATGGGACAGGGGGAAGGCTACACCTTC
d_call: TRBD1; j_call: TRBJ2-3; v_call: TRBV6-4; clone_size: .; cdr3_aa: CATSGGTGGDTQYF; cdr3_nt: TGTGCCACCAGCGGGGGGACAGGGGGAGATACGCAGTATTTT
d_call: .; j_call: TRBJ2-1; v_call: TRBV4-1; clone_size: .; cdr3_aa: CASSQGHYPMINEQFF; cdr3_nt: TGCGCCAGCAGCCAAGGGCACTACCCCATGATCAATGAGCAGTTCTTC
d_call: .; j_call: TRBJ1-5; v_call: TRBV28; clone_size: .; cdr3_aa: CASSLPNEARPQHF; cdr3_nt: TGTGCCAGCAGTTTGCCCAATGAGGCACGACCCCAGCATTTT
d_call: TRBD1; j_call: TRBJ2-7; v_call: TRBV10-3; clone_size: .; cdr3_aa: CAIGTGLSYEQYF; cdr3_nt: TGTGCCATTGGGACAGGCCTCTCCTACGAGCAGTACTTC
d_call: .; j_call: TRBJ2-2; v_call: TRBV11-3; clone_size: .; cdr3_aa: CASSRGGLPLGELFF; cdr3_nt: TGTGCCAGCAGCCGAGGGGGACTACCCCTGGGGGAGCTGTTTTTT
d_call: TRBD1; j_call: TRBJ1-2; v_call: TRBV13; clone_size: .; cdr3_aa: CASSYRGLPGYTF; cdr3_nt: TGTGCCAGCAGCTACAGGGGGCTCCCTGGCTACACCTTC
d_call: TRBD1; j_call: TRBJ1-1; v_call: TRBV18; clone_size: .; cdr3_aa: CASSPRQGNPEAFF; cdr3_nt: TGTGCCAGCTCACCACGACAGGGTAACCCTGAAGCTTTCTTT
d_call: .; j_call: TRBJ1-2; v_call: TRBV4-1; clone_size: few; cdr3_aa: CASSQLSVRDGYTF; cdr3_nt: TGCGCCAGCAGCCAATTGAGTGTAAGAGATGGCTACACCTTC
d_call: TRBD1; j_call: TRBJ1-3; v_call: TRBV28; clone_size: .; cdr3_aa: CASSLWGQIDGNTIYF; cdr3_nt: TGTGCCAGCAGTTTATGGGGACAGATAGATGGAAACACCATATATTTT
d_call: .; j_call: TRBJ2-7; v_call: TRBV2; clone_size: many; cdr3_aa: CASSVSVAATYEQYF; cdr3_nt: TGTGCCAGCAGTGTAAGTGTAGCGGCCACCTACGAGCAGTACTTC
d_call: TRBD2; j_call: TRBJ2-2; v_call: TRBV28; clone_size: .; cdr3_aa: CASKGLRKGELFF; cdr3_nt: TGTGCCAGCAAGGGACTACGGAAGGGGGAGCTGTTTTTT
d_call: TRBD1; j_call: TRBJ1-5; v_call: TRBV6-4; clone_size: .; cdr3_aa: CASSESRDREYRSNQPQHF; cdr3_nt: TGTGCCAGCAGTGAAAGCCGGGACAGGGAGTATAGGAGCAATCAGCCCCAGCATTTT
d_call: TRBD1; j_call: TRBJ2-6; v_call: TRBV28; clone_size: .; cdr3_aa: CASKGVGTVHSGANVLTF; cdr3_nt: TGTGCCAGCAAGGGAGTCGGGACAGTGCACTCTGGGGCCAACGTCCTGACTTTC